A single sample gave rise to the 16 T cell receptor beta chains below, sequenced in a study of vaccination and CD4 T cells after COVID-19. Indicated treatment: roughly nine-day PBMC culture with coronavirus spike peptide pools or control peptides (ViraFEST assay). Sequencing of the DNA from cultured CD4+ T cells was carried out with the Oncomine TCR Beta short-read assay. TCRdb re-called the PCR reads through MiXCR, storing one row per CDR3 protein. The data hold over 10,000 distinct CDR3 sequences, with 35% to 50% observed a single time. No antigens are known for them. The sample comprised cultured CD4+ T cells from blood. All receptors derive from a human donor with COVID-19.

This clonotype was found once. The CDR3 coding sequence is TGTGCCAGTAGTATGTCGAGGGTTGGTGAAAAACTGTTTTTT. Translating gives CASSMSRVGEKLFF. The chain joins TRBV19 to TRBJ1-4; unclear D gene. CDR3 length equals 14 residues. Germline values: CDR1 LNHDA, CDR2 SQIVND (reference sequence). Trimming cost V 3 bases and J 7 bases, with 12 bases left between them.

Here the CDR3 DNA reads TGTGCCAGTAGTATACCAGGACAGTTCTATGGCTACACCTTC. This gives the protein CASSIPGQFYGYTF. The chain employs TRBV19 and TRBJ1-2, with D possibly matching TRBD1 (6 bases). The CDR3 has 14 residues. V lost 2 bases and J 4 bases, leaving 11 bases between the germline ends. Germline CDR1 is LNHDA and CDR2 is SQIVND (reference sequence). Full variable domain (outside the CDR3, taken from reference TRBV19 and TRBJ1-2): DGGITQSPKYLFRKEGQNVTLSCEQNLNHDAMYWYRQDPGQGLRLIYYSQIVNDFQKGDIAEGYSVSREKKESFPLTVTSAQKNPTAFYLCASSIPGQFYGYTFGSGTRLTVV.

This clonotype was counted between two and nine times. CDR3 loop: CASSLRGRNGYTF. The CDR3 nucleotides read TGTGCCAGCAGTTTAAGGGGGCGGAATGGCTACACCTTC. This chain links TRBV6-5 with TRBJ1-2; 7 bases fit TRBD1. Germline loops: CDR1 MNHEY, CDR2 SVGAGI. The CDR3 runs 13 residues. The V and J ends lost 4 bases and 6 bases, in that order; junction bases with no gene match: 5.

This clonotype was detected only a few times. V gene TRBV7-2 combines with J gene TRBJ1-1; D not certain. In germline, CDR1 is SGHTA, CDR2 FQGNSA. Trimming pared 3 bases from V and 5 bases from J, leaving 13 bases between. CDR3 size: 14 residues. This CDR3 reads CASSLDPTPTEAFF. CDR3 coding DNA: TGTGCCAGCAGCTTGGACCCAACCCCTACTGAAGCTTTCTTT.

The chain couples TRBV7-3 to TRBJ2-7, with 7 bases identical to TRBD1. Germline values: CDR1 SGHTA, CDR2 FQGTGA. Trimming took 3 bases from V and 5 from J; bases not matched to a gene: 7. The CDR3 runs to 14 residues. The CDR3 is CASSLGDRLHEQYF. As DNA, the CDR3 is TGTGCCAGCAGCTTGGGGGACAGACTCCACGAGCAGTACTTC.

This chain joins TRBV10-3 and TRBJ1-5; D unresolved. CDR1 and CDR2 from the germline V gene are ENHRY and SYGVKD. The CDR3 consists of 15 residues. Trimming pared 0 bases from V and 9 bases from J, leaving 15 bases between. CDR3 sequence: CAISESPGPGSPQHF. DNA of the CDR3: TGTGCCATCAGTGAGTCTCCAGGTCCAGGTTCGCCCCAGCATTTT.

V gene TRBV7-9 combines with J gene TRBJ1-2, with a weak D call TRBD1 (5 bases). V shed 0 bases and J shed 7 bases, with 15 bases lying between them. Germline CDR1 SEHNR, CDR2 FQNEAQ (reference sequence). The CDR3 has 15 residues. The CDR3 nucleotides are TGTGCCAGCAGCTTAGCTGGGGGATCAGGTATTGGCTACACCTTC. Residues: CASSLAGGSGIGYTF.

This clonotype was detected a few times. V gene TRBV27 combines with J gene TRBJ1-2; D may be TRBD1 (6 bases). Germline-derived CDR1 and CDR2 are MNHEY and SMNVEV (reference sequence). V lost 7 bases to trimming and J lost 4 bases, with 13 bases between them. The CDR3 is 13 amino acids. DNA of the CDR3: TGTGCCAGCATCCGGACAGTGATCTATGGCTACACCTTC. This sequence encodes CASIRTVIYGYTF.

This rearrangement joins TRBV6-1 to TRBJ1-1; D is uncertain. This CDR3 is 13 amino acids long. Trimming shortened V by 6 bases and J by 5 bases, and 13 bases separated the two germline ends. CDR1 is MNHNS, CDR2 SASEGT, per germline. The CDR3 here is CASRSSTETEAFF. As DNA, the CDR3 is TGTGCCAGCAGGTCGTCCACCGAGACTGAAGCTTTCTTT.

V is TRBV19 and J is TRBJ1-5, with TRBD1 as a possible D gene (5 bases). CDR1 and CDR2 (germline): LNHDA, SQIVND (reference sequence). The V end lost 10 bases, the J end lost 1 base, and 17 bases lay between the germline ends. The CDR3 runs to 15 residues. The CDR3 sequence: CAIQGSYSSNQPQHF. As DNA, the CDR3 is TGTGCCATTCAGGGTTCCTACTCAAGCAATCAGCCCCAGCATTTT. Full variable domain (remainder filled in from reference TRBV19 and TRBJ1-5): DGGITQSPKYLFRKEGQNVTLSCEQNLNHDAMYWYRQDPGQGLRLIYYSQIVNDFQKGDIAEGYSVSREKKESFPLTVTSAQKNPTAFYLCAIQGSYSSNQPQHFGDGTRLSIL.

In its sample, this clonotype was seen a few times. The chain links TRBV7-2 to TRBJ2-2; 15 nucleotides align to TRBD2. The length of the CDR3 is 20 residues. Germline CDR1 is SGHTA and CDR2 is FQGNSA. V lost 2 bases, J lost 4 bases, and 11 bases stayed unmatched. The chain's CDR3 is CASSLYLGLAGGRGTGELFF. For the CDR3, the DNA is TGTGCCAGCAGCTTATACCTTGGACTAGCGGGGGGGCGGGGCACCGGGGAGCTGTTTTTT. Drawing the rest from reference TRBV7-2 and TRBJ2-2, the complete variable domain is GAGVSQSPSNKVTEKGKDVELRCDPISGHTALYWYRQSLGQGLEFLIYFQGNSAPDKSGLPSDRFSAERTGGSVSTLTIQRTQQEDSAVYLCASSLYLGLAGGRGTGELFFGEGSRLTVL.

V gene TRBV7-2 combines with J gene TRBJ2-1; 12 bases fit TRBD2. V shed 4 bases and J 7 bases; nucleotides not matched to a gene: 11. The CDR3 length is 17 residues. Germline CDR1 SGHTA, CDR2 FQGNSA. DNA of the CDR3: TGTGCCAGCAGCTCCTCTAGCGGGGGGGCCAGTAGGAATGAGCAGTTCTTC. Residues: CASSSSSGGASRNEQFF. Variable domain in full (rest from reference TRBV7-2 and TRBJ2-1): GAGVSQSPSNKVTEKGKDVELRCDPISGHTALYWYRQSLGQGLEFLIYFQGNSAPDKSGLPSDRFSAERTGGSVSTLTIQRTQQEDSAVYLCASSSSSGGASRNEQFFGPGTRLTVL.

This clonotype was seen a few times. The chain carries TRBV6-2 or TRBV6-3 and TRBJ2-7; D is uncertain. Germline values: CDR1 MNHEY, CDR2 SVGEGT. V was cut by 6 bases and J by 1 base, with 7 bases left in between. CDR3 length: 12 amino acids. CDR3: CASRKGSYEQYF. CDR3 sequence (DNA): TGTGCCAGCAGGAAAGGGTCCTACGAGCAGTACTTC.

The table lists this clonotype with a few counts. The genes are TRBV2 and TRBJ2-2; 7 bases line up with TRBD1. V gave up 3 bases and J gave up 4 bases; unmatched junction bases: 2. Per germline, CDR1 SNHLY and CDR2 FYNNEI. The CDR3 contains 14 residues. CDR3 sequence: CASSDSGGTGELFF. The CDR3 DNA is TGTGCCAGCAGTGATTCAGGGGGCACCGGGGAGCTGTTTTTT.

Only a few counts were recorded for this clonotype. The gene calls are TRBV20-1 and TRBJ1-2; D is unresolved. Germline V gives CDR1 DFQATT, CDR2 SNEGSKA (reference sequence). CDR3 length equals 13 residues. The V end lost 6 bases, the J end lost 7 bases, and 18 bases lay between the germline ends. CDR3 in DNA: TGCAGTGCCCCAAGATCGCAATGGCTTGGCTACACCTTC. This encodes CSAPRSQWLGYTF.

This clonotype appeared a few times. CDR3 bases: TGCAGTGCTAGACTCCAGAGAACCCGGGGCTACACCTTC. Protein: CSARLQRTRGYTF. The chain carries TRBV20-1 and TRBJ1-2, with D unresolved. This CDR3 contains 13 residues. V dropped 2 bases and J dropped 8 bases, with 15 bases sitting between them. The germline gives CDR1 DFQATT, CDR2 SNEGSKA (reference sequence).